The present TCR beta chain was sequenced within a study of blood T cell repertoires in COVID-19. Overall study context: The samples span acute and convalescent COVID-19 from the United States, Italy and Spain. The analysed material was cDNA or gDNA that came from T cells, B-cell-depleted T cells, or PBMCs.

In the original processing: Scientists estimated how many nucleated cells there were by amplifying reference gene primers. Profiling relied on immunoSEQ multiplex PCR, and the TCRdb table lists in-frame clones only, not all of them. That table furnishes V, J and clone size, whereas the DNA furnished D and trimming. The sample lists over 250,000 clones; 85% were seen once. CDR1 is SGHAT and CDR2 is FQNNGV in the germline V gene. V gave up 3 bases and J gave up 5 bases; unmatched junction bases: 5. The CDR3 sequence is 15 residues long. The sample consisted of peripheral blood. This TCR was recovered from a human donor in a cohort sampled during active COVID-19. The chain carries TRBV11-2 and TRBJ2-3; 10 nucleotides align to TRBD2. The CDR3 region has the DNA TGTGCCAGCAGCTTTACAACTAGCGGGAAAGATACGCAGTATTTT. Residues: CASSFTTSGKDTQYF. Variable domain in full (rest from reference TRBV11-2 and TRBJ2-3): EAGVAQSPRYKIIEKRQSVAFWCNPISGHATLYWYQQILGQGPKLLIQFQNNGVVDDSQLPKDRFSAERLKGVDSTLKIQPAKLEDSAVYLCASSFTTSGKDTQYFGPGTRLTVL.